A single TCR beta chain is shown here with its context. These data originate in a study of T cell changes during pregnancy in multiple sclerosis. V trimming: 3 bases; J trimming: 7 bases; junction bases outside the gene matches: 4. Germline V lookup: CDR1 SGHKS, CDR2 YYEKEE (reference sequence). This CDR3 region has 14 residues. Only in-frame clones appear in the TCRdb table, and some are missing; sequencing was by immunoSEQ multiplex PCR. In the table there are around 35,000 clones, roughly 88% of which are singletons. The sequences come from CD8+ T cells from peripheral blood mononuclear cells, collected after pregnancy. The chain employs TRBV5-5 and TRBJ2-4, with 10 bases matching TRBD1. This TCR came from a female donor with multiple sclerosis, enrolled in a pregnancy study. CDR3 sequence (DNA): TGTGCCAGCAGCTCGGACAGGGGGGTGAACATTCAGTACTTC. Translation gives CASSSDRGVNIQYF. The whole variable domain, remainder taken from reference TRBV5-5 and TRBJ2-4, is DAGVTQSPTHLIKTRGQQVTLRCSPISGHKSVSWYQQVLGQGPQFIFQYYEKEERGRGNFPDRFSARQFPNYSSELNVNALLLGDSALYLCASSSDRGVNIQYFGAGTRLSVL.